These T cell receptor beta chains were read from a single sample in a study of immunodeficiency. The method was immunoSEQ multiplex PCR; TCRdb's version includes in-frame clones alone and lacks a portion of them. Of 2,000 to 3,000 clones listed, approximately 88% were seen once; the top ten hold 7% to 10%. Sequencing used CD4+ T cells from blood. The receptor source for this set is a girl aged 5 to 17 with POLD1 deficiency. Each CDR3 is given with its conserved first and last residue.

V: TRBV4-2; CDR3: CASSQTRGTGDYEQYF
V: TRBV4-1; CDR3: CASSQEHGFYGYTF
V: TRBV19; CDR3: CASSRGQGANTQYF
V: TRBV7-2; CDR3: CASSQRMGLNEQFF
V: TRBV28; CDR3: CASSLRWLGYTF
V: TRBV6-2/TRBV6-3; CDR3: CASSDSRFTF
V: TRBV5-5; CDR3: CASSLPGVYGYTF
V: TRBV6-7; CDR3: CASSYSGKGQPTNEKLFF
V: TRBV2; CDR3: CASRVSSYNEQFF
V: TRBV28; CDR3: CASSSLAGLAKNIQYF
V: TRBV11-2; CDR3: CASRPIRTVGPRSYNEQFF
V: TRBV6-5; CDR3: CASSPQLVQFF
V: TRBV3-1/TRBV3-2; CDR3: CASSQAGGSTDTQYF
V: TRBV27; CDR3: CASSLAIGTEAFF
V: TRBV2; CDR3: CASHRTLYNSPLHF
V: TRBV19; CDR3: CASSRGAISEQFF
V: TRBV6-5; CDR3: CASSWTQLNSPLHF
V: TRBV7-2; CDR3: CASNPSGATDTQYF
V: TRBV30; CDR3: CAWRVERNYGYTF
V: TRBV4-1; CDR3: CASSQDFLRQVSYEQYF
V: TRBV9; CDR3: CASSVGGSNEQFF
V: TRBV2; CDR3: CASSGDRMSYEQYF
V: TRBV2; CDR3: CASIEENTEAFF
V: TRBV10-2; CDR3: CASSESKYRGKEGEAFF
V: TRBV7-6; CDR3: CASSLEGANTGELFF
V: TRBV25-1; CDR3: CASSGASGNGPNGETQYF
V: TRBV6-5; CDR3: CASSSRQAQETQYF
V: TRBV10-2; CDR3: CASSENFGQGAHYGYTF
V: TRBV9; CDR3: CASSARTGRSEKLFF
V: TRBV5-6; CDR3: CASSLTGSPNSGTFF
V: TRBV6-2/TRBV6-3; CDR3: CVSSYSHSPSYEQYF
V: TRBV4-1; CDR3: CASSQAVDRSNYGYTF
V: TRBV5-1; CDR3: CASSLEDRALTFF
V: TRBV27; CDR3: CASSLGYFLSPLHF
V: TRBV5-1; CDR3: CASSRGQETQYF
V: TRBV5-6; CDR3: CASSFRGTYEQYF
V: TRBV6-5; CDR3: CASSLQGKNTEAFF
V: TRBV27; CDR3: CASTDRPGQGGFHEQYF
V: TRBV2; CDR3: CASRWDKANTGELFF
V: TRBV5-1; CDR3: CASSLDSYNSPLHF
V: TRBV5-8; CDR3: CASSLGLQWNEQFF
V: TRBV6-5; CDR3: CASKLQGAAEAFF
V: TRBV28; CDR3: CATLQRYEQYF
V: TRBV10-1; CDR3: CASSEDARRYNEQFF
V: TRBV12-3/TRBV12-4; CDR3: CASSLASGETQYF
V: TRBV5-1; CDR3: CASSPWTSGRISYNEQFF
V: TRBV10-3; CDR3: CAISGSPQETQHF
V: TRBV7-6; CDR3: CASSLSGALTNYGYTF
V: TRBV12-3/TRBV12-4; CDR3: CASSWRGELFF
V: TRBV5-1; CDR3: CASSLKSGRTGELFF
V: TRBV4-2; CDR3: CASSPRETQYF
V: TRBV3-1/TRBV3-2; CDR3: CASTLLAGVFETQYF
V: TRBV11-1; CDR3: CASSSDRAHRYEQYF
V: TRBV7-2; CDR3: CASSPSTGQPGKLFF
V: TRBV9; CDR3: CASSVSGKIETQYF
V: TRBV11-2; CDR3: CASSLKAGRAETQYF
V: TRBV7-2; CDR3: CASSLAGVRSYNEQFF
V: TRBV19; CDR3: CASRDRASSYEQYF
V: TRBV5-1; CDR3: CASSLGTQGDEQYF